This TCR beta chain originates from a study of cytomegalovirus exposure and HLA in healthy donors. Study at large: HLA-typed donors contributed 80 million to 85 million unique TCRs, which were held in an early data release.

The germline V gene has CDR1 SQVTM and CDR2 ANQGSEA. V lost 5 bases to trimming and J lost 10 bases; unmatched junction nucleotides: 9. CDR3 size: 15 residues. Vbeta (60) and Jbeta (13) primers were used in the PCR. Sequenced by immunoSEQ multiplex PCR; TCRdb stores in-frame clones only, minus some. This sample yields about 71,000 clones, of which 65% to 75% are seen a single time; 6% to 9.5% belongs to the top ten. Specimen: PBMCs. This clonotype was obtained from a man aged 35 to 55 in good health and CMV-seropositive. V gene TRBV29-1 combines with J gene TRBJ2-1; the match to TRBD2 covers 15 bases. The CDR3 spells CSVTGLAGGPLEQFF. The CDR3 DNA follows: TGCAGCGTTACCGGACTAGCGGGAGGGCCTCTGGAGCAGTTCTTC.